This T cell receptor (beta chain) was observed in a study of OX40 agonist ivuxolimab in advanced cancers. Study-level background: Two cutaneous melanoma patients and one hepatocellular carcinoma patient, three in all, had partial responses.

Profiled with immunoSEQ multiplex PCR; TCRdb holds only in-frame clones, not every one. This table has approximately 46,000 clones, approximately 80% appearing once. Sequences were derived from CD4+ or CD8+ T cells sorted from blood, sampled in a trial of the OX40 agonist ivuxolimab. This receptor was obtained from an adult with an advanced solid tumor such as melanoma, head and neck, liver or kidney cancer.

In nucleotides, the CDR3 is TGTGCCAGCAGTACCGCAGGGGGATTGGGCACAGATACGCAGTATTTT. This translates into CASSTAGGLGTDTQYF. The chain combines TRBV28 with TRBJ2-3, with TRBD1 matching over 7 bases. The ends lost 5 bases at V and 1 base at J; junction bases unmatched: 9. Germline loops: CDR1 MDHEN, CDR2 SYDVKM. The CDR3 is 16 amino acids.